These T cell receptor beta chains were read from a single sample in a study of blood T cell repertoires in COVID-19. The assay was immunoSEQ multiplex PCR, and TCRdb's table has in-frame clones only and misses some. This table holds about 480,000 clones, about 89% found once. Sequencing was done on a sample of peripheral blood. Receptors were obtained from a woman in her 30s with acute or convalescent COVID-19. The CDR3 runs from the conserved cysteine through the conserved F or W. A D gene is named only where the DNA matches it firmly.

>TRBJ2-1|NA|TRBV5-4
CASSLGPGGSYNEQFF
TGTGCCAGCAGCTTGGGTCCGGGTGGCTCCTACAATGAGCAGTTCTTC
>TRBJ2-7|TRBD1|TRBV10-2
CASRGGQGIYEQYF
TGCGCCAGCAGGGGGGGACAGGGGATCTACGAGCAGTACTTC
>TRBJ2-7|NA|TRBV10-3
CAISESYGTYEQYF
TGTGCCATCAGTGAGTCTTACGGGACCTACGAGCAGTACTTC
>TRBJ2-7|NA|TRBV19
CASSMADSYEQYF
TGTGCCAGTAGTATGGCGGACTCCTACGAGCAGTACTTC
>TRBJ2-2|TRBD2|TRBV11-3
CASSPRLAGGRGELFF
TGTGCCAGCAGCCCGAGACTAGCGGGGGGCCGAGGGGAGCTGTTTTTT
>TRBJ1-5|TRBD1|TRBV15
CATSRRQGVGNQPQHF
TGTGCCACCAGCAGACGACAGGGGGTTGGCAATCAGCCCCAGCATTTT
>TRBJ2-1|TRBD1|TRBV6-5
CASRRTGGRNEQFF
TGTGCCAGCAGACGGACAGGGGGCCGCAATGAGCAGTTCTTC
>TRBJ2-7|NA|TRBV6-1
CASSEVPLESSYEQYF
TGTGCCAGCAGTGAAGTCCCATTGGAGAGCTCCTACGAGCAGTACTTC
>TRBJ2-7|NA|TRBV2
CASKYIWAIPYEQYF
TGTGCCAGCAAATATATCTGGGCCATCCCCTACGAGCAGTACTTC
>TRBJ1-1|NA|TRBV6-1
CASSEVSTGSFQNTEAFF
TGTGCCAGCAGTGAAGTGTCAACAGGCTCCTTTCAGAACACTGAAGCTTTCTTT
>TRBJ2-7|NA|TRBV3-1/TRBV3-2
CASSQVPPQIIAPEQYF
TGTGCCAGCAGCCAAGTACCCCCACAGATTATCGCACCCGAGCAGTACTTC
>TRBJ2-3|TRBD2|TRBV5-4
CASSLRLAGPSDTQYF
TGTGCCAGCAGCTTGAGGCTAGCGGGGCCGTCCGATACGCAGTATTTT